This TCR beta chain was identified in a study of T cell responses to AZD1222 COVID-19 vaccine. Regarding the study as a whole: Only a handful of individuals given AZD1222 were seropositive at baseline. Repertoires were obtained solely post-peak T cell response. White British people made up most donors, females outnumbered males, and clonal diversity was possibly underestimated.

With 4 bases removed from V and 8 bases from J, the gap between germline ends came to 15 bases. Germline CDR1 reads SEHNR; CDR2 reads FQNEAQ (reference sequence). This CDR3 is 14 amino acids long. This clone showed up just a few times. Its specificity is unknown. The assay was immunoSEQ multiplex PCR, and TCRdb's table has in-frame clones only and misses some. The sample includes 150,000 or so clones, roughly 92% of them seen just once. The sample here was peripheral blood, taken 28 days after the second AZD1222 dose. This clonotype was sampled from an adult who received the AZD1222 COVID-19 vaccine. The genes are TRBV7-9 and TRBJ1-5; D is unresolved. The CDR3 loop reads CASSSGTGGEPQHF. The CDR3 bases are TGTGCCAGCAGCTCCGGTACCGGTGGGGAGCCCCAGCATTTT.